The clone carrying this T cell receptor beta chain was observed a handful of times. Its cognate antigen is unknown. A read error may account for a junction end that differs from germline. This specimen belongs to a study of identical twins. Study-wide findings and caveats: For cord blood, abundant beta clonotypes had fewer insertions, unlike memory repertoires, which showed none. The study based its conclusions on cross-sectional statistical analysis and did not follow the same donors.

The CDR3 extends over 13 amino acids. Per germline, CDR1 SQVTM and CDR2 ANQGSEA. A single record per CDR3 protein comes from TCRdb applying MiXCR to the 5' RACE reads. The sample carries under 1 million distinct CDR3 sequences, approximately 13% recorded once. This same sample was also part of a study on yellow fever vaccine responses in identical twins.

This TCR was sampled from a young woman in good health. The rearrangement links TRBV29-1 to TRBJ2-5; D gene uncertain. The sequenced sample consisted of PBMCs. The CDR3 DNA sequence: TGCAGCGTTGAGGTCGCCGCATGGCAAATCCGAAACTTC. Protein product: CSVEVAAWQIRNF.